Sequencing of this T cell receptor (beta chain) was carried out in a study of cytomegalovirus exposure and HLA in healthy donors. General study results and limits: In a later analysis, several top co-occurrence clusters appeared linked to parvovirus B19, influenza, CMV and Epstein-Barr virus.

J gave up 3 bases and V 3 bases, and 12 bases lay outside the gene matches. The CDR3 totals 17 residues. CDR1 and CDR2 from the germline V gene are KGHSH and LQKENI. About this clone itself: Its antigen remains unidentified.

The PCR employed 60 Vbeta primers together with 13 Jbeta primers. Assay used: immunoSEQ multiplex PCR; TCRdb lists only in-frame clones, some missing. This table holds fewer than 110,000 clones, 65% to 80% found once. The sequenced material came from PBMCs. The chain couples TRBV18 to TRBJ2-3, with TRBD2 matching 7 bases. This clonotype originated in a young woman in good health and CMV-seropositive. CDR3 nucleotides: TGTGCCAGCTCACCCCTCCCGGCTAGCGGTAATACAGATACGCAGTATTTT. Translated, it gives CASSPLPASGNTDTQYF.